This TCR beta chain was captured in a study of cytomegalovirus exposure and HLA in healthy donors. V was pared by 5 bases and J by 4 bases, with 9 bases between. The CDR3 consists of 13 residues. Germline V lookup: CDR1 SGHAT, CDR2 FQNNGV. TCRdb's copy holds only in-frame clones and misses some; the assay was immunoSEQ multiplex PCR. Among about 360,000 clones listed, 80% to 90% were seen once. This chain links TRBV11-2 with TRBJ1-3; D call uncertain. Sequenced: PBMCs. This TCR was recovered from a woman under 30 in good health and CMV-seronegative. As DNA, the CDR3 is TGTGCCAGCAGCCGAAACGAGGGAAACACCATATATTTT. Amino acid sequence: CASSRNEGNTIYF.